This TCR beta chain derives from a study of T cells expressing NK-cell markers. The germline V gene encodes CDR1 SGHNT and CDR2 YENEEA. The CDR3 contains 14 residues. UMIs were included in TCR beta cDNA generated by 5'RACE template switching. For each CDR3 protein, TCRdb gives one entry from its re-call of the 5' RACE reads, without DNA. This table lists about 410,000 distinct CDR3 sequences. The chain has TRBV11-3 and TRBJ2-3. The sequenced material came from blood T cells: a sorted CD56 or NKG2C T cell subset, CD4+ or CD8+ T cells, or bulk PBMC T cells (not recorded which). The sequence came from a woman aged 45-65 years in good health. CDR3 sequence: CASSLQSSTDTQYF.